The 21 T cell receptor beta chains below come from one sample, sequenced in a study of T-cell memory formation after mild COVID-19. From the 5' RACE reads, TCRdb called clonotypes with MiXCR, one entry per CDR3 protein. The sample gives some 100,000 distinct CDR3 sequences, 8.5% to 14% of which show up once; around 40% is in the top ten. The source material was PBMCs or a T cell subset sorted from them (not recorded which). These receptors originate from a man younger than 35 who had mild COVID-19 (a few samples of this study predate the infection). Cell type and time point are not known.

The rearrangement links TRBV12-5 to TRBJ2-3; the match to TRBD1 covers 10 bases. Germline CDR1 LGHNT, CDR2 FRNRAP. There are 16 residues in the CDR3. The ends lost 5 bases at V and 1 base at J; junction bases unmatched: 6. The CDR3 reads CASGLAGTGGTDTQYF. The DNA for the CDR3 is TGTGCTAGTGGTCTTGCCGGGACAGGGGGCACAGATACGCAGTATTTT.

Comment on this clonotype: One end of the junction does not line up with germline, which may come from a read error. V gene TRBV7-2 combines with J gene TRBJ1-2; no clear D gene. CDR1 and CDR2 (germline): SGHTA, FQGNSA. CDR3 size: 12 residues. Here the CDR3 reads CASSLGGGIHVF. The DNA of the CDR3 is TGTGCCAGCAGCTTAGGGGGTGGCATTCATGTCTTC.

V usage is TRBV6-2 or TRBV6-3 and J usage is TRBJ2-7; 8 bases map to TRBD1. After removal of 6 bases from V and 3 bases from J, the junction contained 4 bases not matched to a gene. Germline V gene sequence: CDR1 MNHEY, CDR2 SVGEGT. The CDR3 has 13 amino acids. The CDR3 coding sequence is TGTGCCAGCAGAACAACAGGGGGCTACGAGCAGTACGTC. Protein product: CASRTTGGYEQYV.

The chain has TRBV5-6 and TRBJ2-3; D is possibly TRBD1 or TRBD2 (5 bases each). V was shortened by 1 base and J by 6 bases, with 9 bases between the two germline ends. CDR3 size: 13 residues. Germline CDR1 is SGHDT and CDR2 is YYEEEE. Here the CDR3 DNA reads TGTGCCAGCAGCTTGCACGAGGGGGATACGCAGTATTTT. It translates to CASSLHEGDTQYF.

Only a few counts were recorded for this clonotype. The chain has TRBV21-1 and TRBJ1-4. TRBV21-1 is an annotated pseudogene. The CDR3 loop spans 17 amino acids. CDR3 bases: TGTGCCAGCAGCAAAACCCCGCACGGCAGGGCGAATGAAAAACTGTTTTTT. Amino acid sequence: CASSKTPHGRANEKLFF.

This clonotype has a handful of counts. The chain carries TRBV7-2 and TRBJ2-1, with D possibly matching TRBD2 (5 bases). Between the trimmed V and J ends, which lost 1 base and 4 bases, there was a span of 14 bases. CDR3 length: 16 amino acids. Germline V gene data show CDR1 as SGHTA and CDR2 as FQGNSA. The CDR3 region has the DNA TGTGCCAGCAGCTTAGGAGTTTTGCGGGCATACAATGAGCAGTTCTTC. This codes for CASSLGVLRAYNEQFF.

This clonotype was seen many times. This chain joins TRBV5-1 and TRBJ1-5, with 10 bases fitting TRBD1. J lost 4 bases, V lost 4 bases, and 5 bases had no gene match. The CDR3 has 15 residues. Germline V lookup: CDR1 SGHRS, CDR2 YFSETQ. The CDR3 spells CASSPDRGRNQPQHF. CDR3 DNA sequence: TGCGCCAGCAGCCCAGACAGGGGGCGGAATCAGCCCCAGCATTTT.

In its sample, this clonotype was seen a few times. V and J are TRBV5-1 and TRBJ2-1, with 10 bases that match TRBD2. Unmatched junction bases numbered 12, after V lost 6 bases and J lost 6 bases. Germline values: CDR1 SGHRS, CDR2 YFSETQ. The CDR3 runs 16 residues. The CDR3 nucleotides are TGCGCCAGCACCCCAGAGAGCGGGGGGGTCCTCAATGAGCAGTTCTTC. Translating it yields CASTPESGGVLNEQFF.

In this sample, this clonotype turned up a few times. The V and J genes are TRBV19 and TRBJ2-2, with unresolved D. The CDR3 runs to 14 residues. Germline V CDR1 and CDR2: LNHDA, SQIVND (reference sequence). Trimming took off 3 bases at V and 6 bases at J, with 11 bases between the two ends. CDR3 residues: CASSIAGWAGELFF. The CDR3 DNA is TGTGCCAGTAGTATTGCAGGATGGGCCGGGGAGCTGTTTTTT.

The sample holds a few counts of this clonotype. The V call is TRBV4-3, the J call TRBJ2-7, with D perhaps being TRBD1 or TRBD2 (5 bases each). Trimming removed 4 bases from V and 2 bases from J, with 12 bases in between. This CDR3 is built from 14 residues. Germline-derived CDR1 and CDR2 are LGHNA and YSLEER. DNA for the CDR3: TGCGCCAGCAGCCCCCGGGACGGCACCTACGAGCAGTACTTC. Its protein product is CASSPRDGTYEQYF.

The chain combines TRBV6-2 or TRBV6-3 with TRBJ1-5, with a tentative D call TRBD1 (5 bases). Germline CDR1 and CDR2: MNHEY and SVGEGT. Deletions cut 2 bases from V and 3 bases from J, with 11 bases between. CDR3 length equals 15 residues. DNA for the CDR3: TGTGCCAGCAGTTACCGGGGGGGGTACAATCAGCCCCAGCATTTT. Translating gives CASSYRGGYNQPQHF.

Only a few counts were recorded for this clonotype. CDR3 in amino acids: CSVVEGEETQYF. CDR3 nucleotides: TGCAGCGTTGTGGAGGGGGAAGAGACCCAGTACTTC. The chain couples TRBV29-1 to TRBJ2-5; D tentatively fits TRBD1 or TRBD2 (6 bases each). The CDR3 consists of 12 residues. Looked up from germline, CDR1 is SQVTM and CDR2 is ANQGSEA. Trimming shortened V by 4 bases and J by 3 bases, and 9 bases separated the two germline ends.

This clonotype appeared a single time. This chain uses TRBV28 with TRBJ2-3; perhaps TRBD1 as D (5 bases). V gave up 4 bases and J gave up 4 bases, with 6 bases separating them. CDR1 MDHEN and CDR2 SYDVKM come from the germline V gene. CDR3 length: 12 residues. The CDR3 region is CASSSQADTQYF. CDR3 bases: TGTGCCAGCAGTTCACAGGCAGATACGCAGTATTTT. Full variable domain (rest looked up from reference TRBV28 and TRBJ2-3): DVKVTQSSRYLVKRTGEKVFLECVQDMDHENMFWYRQDPGLGLRLIYFSYDVKMKEKGDIPEGYSVSREKKERFSLILESASTNQTSMYLCASSSQADTQYFGPGTRLTVL.

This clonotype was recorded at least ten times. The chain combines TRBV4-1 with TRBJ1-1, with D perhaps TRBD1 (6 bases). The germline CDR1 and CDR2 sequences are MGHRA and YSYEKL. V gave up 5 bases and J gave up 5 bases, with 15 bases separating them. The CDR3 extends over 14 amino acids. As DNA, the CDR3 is TGCGCCAGCAGCGTATACAGGGTAGGGACTGAAGCTTTCTTT. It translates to CASSVYRVGTEAFF.

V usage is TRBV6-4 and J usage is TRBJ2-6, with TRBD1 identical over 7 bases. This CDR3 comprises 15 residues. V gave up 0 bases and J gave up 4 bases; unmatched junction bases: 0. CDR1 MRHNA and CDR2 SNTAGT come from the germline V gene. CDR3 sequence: CASSDSTGGANVLTF. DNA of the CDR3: TGTGCCAGCAGTGACTCGACAGGGGGGGCCAACGTCCTGACTTTC.

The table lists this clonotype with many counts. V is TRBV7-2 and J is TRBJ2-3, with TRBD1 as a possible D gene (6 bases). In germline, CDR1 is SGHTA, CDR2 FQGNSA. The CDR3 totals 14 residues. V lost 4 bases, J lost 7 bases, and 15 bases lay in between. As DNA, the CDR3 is TGTGCCAGCAGCTCATGGGACAAACCCTATACGCAGTATTTT. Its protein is CASSSWDKPYTQYF.

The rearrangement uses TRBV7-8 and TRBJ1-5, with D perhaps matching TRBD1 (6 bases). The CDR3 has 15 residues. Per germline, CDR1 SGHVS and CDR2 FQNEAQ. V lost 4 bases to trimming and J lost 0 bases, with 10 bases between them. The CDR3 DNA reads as TGTGCCAGCAGCTGGACAGTATATAGCAATCAGCCCCAGCATTTT. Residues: CASSWTVYSNQPQHF.

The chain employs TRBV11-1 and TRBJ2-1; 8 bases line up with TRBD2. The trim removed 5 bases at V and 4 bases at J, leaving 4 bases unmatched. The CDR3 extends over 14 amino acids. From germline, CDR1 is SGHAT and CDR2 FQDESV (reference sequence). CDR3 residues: CASSRRGGYNEQFF. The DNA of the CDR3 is TGTGCCAGCAGCCGCCGGGGGGGTTACAATGAGCAGTTCTTC. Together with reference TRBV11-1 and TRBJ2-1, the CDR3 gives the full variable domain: EAEVAQSPRYKITEKSQAVAFWCDPISGHATLYWYRQILGQGPELLVQFQDESVVDDSQLPKDRFSAERLKGVDSTLKIQPAELGDSAMYLCASSRRGGYNEQFFGPGTRLTVL.

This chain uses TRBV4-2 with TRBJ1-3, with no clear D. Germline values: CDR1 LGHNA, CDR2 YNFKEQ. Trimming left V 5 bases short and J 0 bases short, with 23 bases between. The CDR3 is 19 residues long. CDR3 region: CASSKYRYEPVSSGNTIYF. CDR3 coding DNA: TGTGCCAGCAGCAAATACCGCTATGAACCAGTGTCCTCTGGAAACACCATATATTTT.

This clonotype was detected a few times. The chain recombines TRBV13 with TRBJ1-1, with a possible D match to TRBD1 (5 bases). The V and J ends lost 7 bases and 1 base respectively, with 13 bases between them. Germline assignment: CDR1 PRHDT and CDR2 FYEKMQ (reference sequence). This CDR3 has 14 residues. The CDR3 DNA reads TGTGCCAGCACTATCGGCAGGGCGAACACTGAAGCTTTCTTT. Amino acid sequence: CASTIGRANTEAFF.

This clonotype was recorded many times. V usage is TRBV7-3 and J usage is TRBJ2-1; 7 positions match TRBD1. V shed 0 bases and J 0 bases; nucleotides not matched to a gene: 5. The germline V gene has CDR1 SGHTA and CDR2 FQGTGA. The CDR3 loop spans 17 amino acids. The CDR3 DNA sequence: TGTGCCAGCAGCTTAACTTGGGCAGGGGGCTCCTACAATGAGCAGTTCTTC. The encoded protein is CASSLTWAGGSYNEQFF.